The rows below give T cell receptor beta chains drawn from one sample of a study of blood T cell repertoires in COVID-19. Libraries were prepared by immunoSEQ multiplex PCR; TCRdb keeps only in-frame clonotypes and omits some of them. The sample contains 75,000 to 100,000 clones, more than 65% of which appear only once. Sample: peripheral blood. These TCRs come from a man aged 55 to 70 with acute or convalescent COVID-19. Both conserved end residues are part of each CDR3. The order of the fields is V gene, CDR3 length, J gene, D gene, clone size, CDR3 DNA, CDR3 protein. D genes are given only for firm matches. Expanded clones get a size class; other rows say once, few or many, or leave the size out.

>TRBV5-6|15|TRBJ1-3|TRBD1|few
TGTGCCAGCAGCCGCCCGACAGGGGCTGGAAACACCATATATTTT
CASSRPTGAGNTIYF
>TRBV6-5|15|TRBJ1-3|-|-
TGTGCCAGCAGTTACTCTCCCAACTCTGGAAACACCATATATTTT
CASSYSPNSGNTIYF
>TRBV25-1|15|TRBJ2-3|TRBD1|once
TGTGCCAGCAGTGACCCGACAGGGTTCACAGATACGCAGTATTTT
CASSDPTGFTDTQYF
>TRBV19|15|TRBJ2-7|-|once
TGTGCCAGTAGTATAGATTCGAGAAGCTCCTACGAGCAGTACTTC
CASSIDSRSSYEQYF
>TRBV6-2/TRBV6-3|16|TRBJ2-2|-|-
TGTGCCAGCAGTAGAGCACAGGGAGTTGATTCCAGGGAGCTGTTTTTT
CASSRAQGVDSRELFF
>TRBV2|14|TRBJ1-5|-|-
TGTGCCAGCAGTGAAGACCGGAGCAATCAGCCCCAGCATTTT
CASSEDRSNQPQHF
>TRBV19|14|TRBJ2-6|-|-
TGTGCCAGTAATACCTACTCTGGGGCCAACGTCCTGACTTTC
CASNTYSGANVLTF
>TRBV28|13|TRBJ2-1|-|-
TGTGCCAGCAGGCGTAACAGCCAAAATGAGCAGTTCTTC
CASRRNSQNEQFF
>TRBV7-9|16|TRBJ2-3|TRBD2|-
TGTGCCAGCAGCTTAGGACTAGCGGGAGGGCCAGATACGCAGTATTTT
CASSLGLAGGPDTQYF
>TRBV9|14|TRBJ2-5|TRBD2|-
TGTGCCAGCAGCGTAGCTGGGGGGGAGGAGACCCAGTACTTC
CASSVAGGEETQYF
>TRBV10-3|12|TRBJ1-3|TRBD1|-
TGTGCCACACAGGGGTCAGGAAACACCATATATTTT
CATQGSGNTIYF
>TRBV6-2/TRBV6-3|13|TRBJ2-1|-|-
TGTGCCAGCAGTTACAGGGGTCAGAATGAGCAGTTCTTC
CASSYRGQNEQFF
>TRBV7-2|15|TRBJ2-1|TRBD2|-
TGTGCCAGCAGCCTCCTAACTAGCGGGAGGGGTGAGCAGTTCTTC
CASSLLTSGRGEQFF
>TRBV19|15|TRBJ1-1|TRBD1|-
TGTGCCAGTAGGCCGACAGGGGTGCTTGGCACTGAAGCTTTCTTT
CASRPTGVLGTEAFF
>TRBV4-1|16|TRBJ1-4|-|few
TGCGCCAGCAGCCAAGAAGGTAATAGGGGTAATGAAAAACTGTTTTTT
CASSQEGNRGNEKLFF
>TRBV9|16|TRBJ2-4|-|-
TGTGCCAGCAGCCCCAGTCAGGGGTTAGCCAAAAACATTCAGTACTTC
CASSPSQGLAKNIQYF
>TRBV5-1|14|TRBJ1-1|-|-
TGCGCCAGCAGCTTAGGGCAGGGGAGTACTGAAGCTTTCTTT
CASSLGQGSTEAFF
>TRBV25-1|14|TRBJ2-1|-|once
TGTGCCAGCAGTGACTTCACAGGGAAACGTGAGCAGTTCTTC
CASSDFTGKREQFF
>TRBV9|17|TRBJ2-4|-|once
TGTGCCAGCAGCGTAGGGCCAGCCAGGATAGCCAAAAACATTCAGTACTTC
CASSVGPARIAKNIQYF
>TRBV5-4|15|TRBJ2-2|-|-
TGTGCCAGCAGCCCCGGACAGACTAACACCGGGGAGCTGTTTTTT
CASSPGQTNTGELFF
>TRBV5-1|16|TRBJ2-1|TRBD2|-
TGCGCCAGCAGCTTAATAGCGGGAGGGCCCCACAATGAGCAGTTCTTC
CASSLIAGGPHNEQFF
>TRBV6-5|15|TRBJ2-5|TRBD1|-
TGTGCCAGCAGGACCGGGACAGGGTCGGGAGAGACCCAGTACTTC
CASRTGTGSGETQYF
>TRBV7-2|14|TRBJ1-1|TRBD1|-
TGTGCCAGCAGCCCCGGACAGGGTAACACTGAAGCTTTCTTT
CASSPGQGNTEAFF
>TRBV6-2/TRBV6-3|17|TRBJ1-2|TRBD1|-
TGTGCCAGCAGTTACCGTTCGTTCATTTCTACAGGGGACGGCTACACCTTC
CASSYRSFISTGDGYTF
>TRBV4-3|13|TRBJ2-3|-|medium-sized
TGCGCCAGCAGCCAAGCAATAGAAGATACGCAGTATTTT
CASSQAIEDTQYF
>TRBV12-3/TRBV12-4|12|TRBJ1-1|-|-
TGTGCCAGCAGTCTGCAGGGGATTGAAGCTTTCTTT
CASSLQGIEAFF
>TRBV5-1|14|TRBJ2-1|TRBD2|-
TGCGCCAGCACCACTAGCGGGAGTCAAGGGGAGCAGTTCTTC
CASTTSGSQGEQFF
>TRBV7-8|14|TRBJ1-5|-|-
TGTGCCAGCAGCTTAGATCTTGCGGGGCAGCCCCAGCATTTT
CASSLDLAGQPQHF
>TRBV5-1|16|TRBJ1-3|-|-
TGCGCCAGCAGCTTGGTTCAGGCAGACTCTGGAAACACCATATATTTT
CASSLVQADSGNTIYF
>TRBV2|15|TRBJ1-1|-|-
TGTGCCAGCAGCGTCCCCGTGGGGGGAAGGACTGAAGCTTTCTTT
CASSVPVGGRTEAFF
>TRBV4-1|15|TRBJ2-2|TRBD1|few
TGCGCCAGCAGCCAAGCGGACAGGGCCACCGGGGAGCTGTTTTTT
CASSQADRATGELFF
>TRBV13|15|TRBJ1-1|TRBD1|-
TGTGCCAGCAGCGACAGGGGCCATCAGAACACTGAAGCTTTCTTT
CASSDRGHQNTEAFF
>TRBV27|14|TRBJ2-1|TRBD2|-
TGTGCCAGCAGTACCGGGGGGTCCTACAATGAGCAGTTCTTC
CASSTGGSYNEQFF